This entry is about one T cell receptor beta chain. Its antigen is unidentified. At one boundary the junction diverges from the germline segment, which might be a read error. This entry belongs to a study of blood T cells in healthy people across ages. The use of a sample-barcoded 5' primer and a J-beta primer mix characterized a second PCR of roughly 7 to 11 cycles. TCRdb reanalysed the 5' RACE reads using MiXCR and keeps one entry per CDR3 protein. The data contain almost 300,000 distinct CDR3 sequences, roughly 29% of them singletons. General observations from the study: Naive and antigen-experienced cells could not be conclusively compared, given unsorted PBMCs. There was no known CMV status for donors, so expanded clonotype changes were possibly confounded. Long-lived and aged donors differed, with more naive CD4+ cells and higher diversity in the long-lived.

Germline-derived CDR1 and CDR2 are DFQATT and SNEGSKA (reference sequence). The CDR3 is 12 residues long. The sequenced material came from blood. The clonotype was recovered from a woman aged 70-85 years in good health. V is TRBV20-1 and J is TRBJ2-7; 8 bases fit TRBD1. CDR3 sequence reads: CSASFNPGQVHF. The CDR3 nucleotides are TGCAGTGCCTCGTTCAATCCGGGACAGGTCCACTTC.